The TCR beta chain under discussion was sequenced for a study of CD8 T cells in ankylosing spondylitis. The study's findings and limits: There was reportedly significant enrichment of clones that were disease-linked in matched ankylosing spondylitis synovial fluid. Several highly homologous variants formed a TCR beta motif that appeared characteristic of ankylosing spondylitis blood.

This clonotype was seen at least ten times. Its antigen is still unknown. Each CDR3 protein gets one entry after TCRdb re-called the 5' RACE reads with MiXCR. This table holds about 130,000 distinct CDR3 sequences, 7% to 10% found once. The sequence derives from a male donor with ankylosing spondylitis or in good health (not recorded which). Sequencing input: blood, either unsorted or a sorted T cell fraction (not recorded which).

The chain's CDR3 is CASSESAKNQPQHF. CDR3 bases: TGTGCCAGCAGTGAATCGGCAAAAAATCAGCCCCAGCATTTT. The rearrangement joins TRBV2 to TRBJ1-5; the D is unclear. Germline V gene data show CDR1 as SNHLY and CDR2 as FYNNEI. The CDR3 length is 14 residues. Trimming took 2 bases from V and 4 from J, leaving 9 bases between them.